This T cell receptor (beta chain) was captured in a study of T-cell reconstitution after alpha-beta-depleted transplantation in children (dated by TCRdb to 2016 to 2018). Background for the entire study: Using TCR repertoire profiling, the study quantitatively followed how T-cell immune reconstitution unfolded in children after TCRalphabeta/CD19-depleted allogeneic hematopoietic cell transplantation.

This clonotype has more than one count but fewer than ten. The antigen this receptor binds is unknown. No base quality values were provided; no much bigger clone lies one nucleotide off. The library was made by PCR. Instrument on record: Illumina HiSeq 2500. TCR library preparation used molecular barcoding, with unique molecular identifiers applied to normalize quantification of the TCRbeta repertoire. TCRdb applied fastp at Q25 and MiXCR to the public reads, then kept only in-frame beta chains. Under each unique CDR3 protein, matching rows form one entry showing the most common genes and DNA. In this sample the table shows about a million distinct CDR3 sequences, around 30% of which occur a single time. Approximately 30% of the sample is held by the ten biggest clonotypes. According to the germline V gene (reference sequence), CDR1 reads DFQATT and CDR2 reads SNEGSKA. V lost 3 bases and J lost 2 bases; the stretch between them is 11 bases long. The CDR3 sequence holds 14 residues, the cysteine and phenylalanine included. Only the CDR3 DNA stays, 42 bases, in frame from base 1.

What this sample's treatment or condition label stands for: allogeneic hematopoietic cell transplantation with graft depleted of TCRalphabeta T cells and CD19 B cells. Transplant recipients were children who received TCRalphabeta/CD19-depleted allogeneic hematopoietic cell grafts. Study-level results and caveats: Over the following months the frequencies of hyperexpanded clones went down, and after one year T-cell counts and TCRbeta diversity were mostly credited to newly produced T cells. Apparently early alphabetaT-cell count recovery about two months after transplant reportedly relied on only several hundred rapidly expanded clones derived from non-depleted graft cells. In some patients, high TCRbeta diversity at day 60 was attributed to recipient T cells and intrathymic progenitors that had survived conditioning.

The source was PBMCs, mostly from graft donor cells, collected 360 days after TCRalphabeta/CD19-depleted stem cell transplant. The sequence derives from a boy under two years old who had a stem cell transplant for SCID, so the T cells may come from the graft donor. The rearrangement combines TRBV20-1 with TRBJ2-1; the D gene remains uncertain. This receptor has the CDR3 CSARLRLAYNEQFF. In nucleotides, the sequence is TGCAGTGCTAGGTTAAGGCTAGCCTACAATGAGCAGTTCTTC.